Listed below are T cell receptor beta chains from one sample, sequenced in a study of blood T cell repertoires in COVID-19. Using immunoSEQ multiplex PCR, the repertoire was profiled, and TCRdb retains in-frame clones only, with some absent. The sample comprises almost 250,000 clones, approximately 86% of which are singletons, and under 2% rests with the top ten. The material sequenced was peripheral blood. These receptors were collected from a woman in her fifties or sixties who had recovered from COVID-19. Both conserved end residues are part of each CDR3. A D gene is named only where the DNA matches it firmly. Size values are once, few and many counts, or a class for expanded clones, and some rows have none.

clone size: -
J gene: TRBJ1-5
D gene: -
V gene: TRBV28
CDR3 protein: CASSTDSSNQPQHF
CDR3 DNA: TGTGCCAGCAGCACCGACAGTAGCAATCAGCCCCAGCATTTT

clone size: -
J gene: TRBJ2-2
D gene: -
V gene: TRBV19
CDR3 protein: CASRGVGNTGELFF
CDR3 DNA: TGTGCCAGTAGGGGAGTTGGGAACACCGGGGAGCTGTTTTTT

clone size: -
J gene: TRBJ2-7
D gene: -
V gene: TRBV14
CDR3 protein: CASSHTRPGEQYF
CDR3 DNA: TGTGCCAGCAGCCATACTCGCCCCGGCGAGCAGTACTTC

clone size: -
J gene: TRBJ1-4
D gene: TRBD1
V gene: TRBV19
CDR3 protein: CASHRDRGFINEKLFF
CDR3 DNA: TGTGCCAGCCACAGGGACAGGGGCTTTATTAATGAAAAACTGTTTTTT

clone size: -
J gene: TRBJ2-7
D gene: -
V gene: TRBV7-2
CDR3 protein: CASSFVGQASYEQYF
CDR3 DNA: TGTGCCAGCAGCTTCGTGGGACAAGCGTCTTACGAGCAGTACTTC

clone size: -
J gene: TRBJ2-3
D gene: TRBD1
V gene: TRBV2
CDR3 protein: CASTGGGPDTQYF
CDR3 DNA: TGTGCCAGCACAGGGGGCGGCCCAGATACGCAGTATTTT

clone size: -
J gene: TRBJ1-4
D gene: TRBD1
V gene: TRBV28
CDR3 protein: CASSSTQDRVYEKLFF
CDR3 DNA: TGTGCCAGCAGTTCCACCCAGGACAGGGTATATGAAAAACTGTTTTTT

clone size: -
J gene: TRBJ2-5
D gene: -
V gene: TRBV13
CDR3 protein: CASSLVHQETQYF
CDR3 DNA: TGTGCCAGCAGCTTAGTCCATCAAGAGACCCAGTACTTC

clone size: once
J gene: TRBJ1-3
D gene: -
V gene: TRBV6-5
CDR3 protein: CASRPLGISGNTIYF
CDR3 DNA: TGTGCCAGCCGACCTTTGGGCATCTCTGGAAACACCATATATTTT

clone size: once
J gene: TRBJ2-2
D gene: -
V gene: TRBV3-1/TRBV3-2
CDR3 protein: CASSQAGDRELFF
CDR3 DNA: TGTGCCAGCAGCCAAGCGGGGGATAGGGAGCTGTTTTTT

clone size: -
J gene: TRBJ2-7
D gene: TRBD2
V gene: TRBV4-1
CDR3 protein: CASSRQLAPSSYEQYF
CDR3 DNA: TGCGCCAGCAGCCGCCAACTAGCGCCTAGCTCCTACGAGCAGTACTTC

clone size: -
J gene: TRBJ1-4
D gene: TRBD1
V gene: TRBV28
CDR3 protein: CASSIPGTGYEKLFF
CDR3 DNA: TGTGCCAGCAGTATTCCCGGGACAGGGTATGAAAAACTGTTTTTT

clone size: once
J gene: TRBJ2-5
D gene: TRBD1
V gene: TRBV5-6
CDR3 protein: CASSLDRGNQETQYF
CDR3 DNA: TGTGCCAGCAGCTTAGACAGGGGGAACCAAGAGACCCAGTACTTC

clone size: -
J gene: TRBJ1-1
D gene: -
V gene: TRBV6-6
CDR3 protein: CASSPGGRTEAFF
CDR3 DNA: TGTGCCAGCAGCCCGGGGGGGCGCACTGAAGCTTTCTTT

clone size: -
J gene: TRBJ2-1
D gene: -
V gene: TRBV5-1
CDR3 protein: CASSLAESAAAFYNEQFF
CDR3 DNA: TGCGCCAGCAGCTTGGCCGAGAGCGCTGCAGCCTTCTACAATGAGCAGTTCTTC

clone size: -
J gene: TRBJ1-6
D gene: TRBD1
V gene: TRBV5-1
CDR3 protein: CASSEGANNSPLHF
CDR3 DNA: TGCGCCAGCAGTGAGGGGGCTAATAATTCACCCCTCCACTTT

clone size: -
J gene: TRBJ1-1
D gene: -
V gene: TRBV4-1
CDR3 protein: CASSPGGVTEAFF
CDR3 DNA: TGCGCCAGCAGCCCCGGGGGGGTCACTGAAGCTTTCTTT

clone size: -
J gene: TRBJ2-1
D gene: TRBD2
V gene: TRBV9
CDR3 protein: CASSPSAGVSSYNEQFF
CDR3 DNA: TGTGCCAGCAGCCCCAGTGCGGGGGTATCCTCCTACAATGAGCAGTTCTTC

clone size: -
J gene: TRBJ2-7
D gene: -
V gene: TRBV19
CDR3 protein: CASGQRNYEQYF
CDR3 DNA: TGTGCCAGTGGACAGCGGAACTACGAGCAGTACTTC

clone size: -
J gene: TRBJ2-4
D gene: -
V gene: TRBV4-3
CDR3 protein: CASSQEYSLAKNIQYF
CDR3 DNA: TGCGCCAGCAGCCAAGAATACAGTCTAGCCAAAAACATTCAGTACTTC

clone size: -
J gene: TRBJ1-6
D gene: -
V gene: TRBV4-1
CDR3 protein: CASSQGTSDNSPLHF
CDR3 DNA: TGCGCCAGCAGCCAAGGGACTTCTGATAATTCACCCCTCCACTTT

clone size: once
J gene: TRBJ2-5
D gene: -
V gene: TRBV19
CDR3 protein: CASREGGQETQYF
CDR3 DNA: TGTGCCAGTAGAGAGGGGGGGCAAGAGACCCAGTACTTC

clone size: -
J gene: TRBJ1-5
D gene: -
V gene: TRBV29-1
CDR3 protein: CSVGSDNQPQHF
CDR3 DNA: TGCAGCGTTGGCAGTGACAATCAGCCCCAGCATTTT

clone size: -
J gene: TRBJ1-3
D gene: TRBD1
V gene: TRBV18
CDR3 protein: CASSPRAGTGRGGTGNTIYF
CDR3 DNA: TGTGCCAGCTCACCACGAGCCGGGACAGGGCGAGGCGGAACTGGAAACACCATATATTTT

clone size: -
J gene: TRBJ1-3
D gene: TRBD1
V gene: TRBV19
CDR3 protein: CATRDRAIGNTIYF
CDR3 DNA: TGTGCCACCCGGGACAGGGCGATTGGAAACACCATATATTTT

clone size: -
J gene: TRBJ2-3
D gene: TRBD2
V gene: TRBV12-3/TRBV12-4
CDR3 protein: CASRSGGTDTQYF
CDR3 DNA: TGTGCCAGCAGGAGCGGGGGCACAGATACGCAGTATTTT

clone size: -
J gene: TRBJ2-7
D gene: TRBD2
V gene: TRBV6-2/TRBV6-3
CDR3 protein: CASSRMGLAGARDEQYF
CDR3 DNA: TGTGCCAGCAGTCGTATGGGACTAGCGGGGGCTCGTGATGAGCAGTACTTC

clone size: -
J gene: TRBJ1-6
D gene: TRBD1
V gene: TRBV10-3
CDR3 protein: CAIRLDRDGSPLHF
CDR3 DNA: TGTGCCATCAGACTCGACAGGGACGGTTCACCCCTCCACTTT

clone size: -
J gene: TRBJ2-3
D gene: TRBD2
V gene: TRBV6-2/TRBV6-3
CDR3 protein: CASSAGLATDTQYF
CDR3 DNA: TGTGCCAGCAGCGCGGGACTAGCCACAGATACGCAGTATTTT

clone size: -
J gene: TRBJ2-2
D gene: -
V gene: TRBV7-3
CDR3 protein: CASSSTGTGELFF
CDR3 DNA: TGTGCCAGCAGCTCGACTGGTACCGGGGAGCTGTTTTTT

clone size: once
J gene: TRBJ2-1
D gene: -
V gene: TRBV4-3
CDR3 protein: CASSQDYTRSSYNEQFF
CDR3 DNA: TGCGCCAGCAGCCAAGATTACACCCGGAGCTCCTACAATGAGCAGTTCTTC

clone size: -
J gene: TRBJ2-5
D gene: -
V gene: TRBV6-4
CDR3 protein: CASNPHRILETQYF
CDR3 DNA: TGTGCCAGCAATCCTCACAGGATTTTAGAGACCCAGTACTTC

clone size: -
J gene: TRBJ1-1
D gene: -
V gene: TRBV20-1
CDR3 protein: CSATINTEAFF
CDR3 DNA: TGCAGTGCAACAATTAACACTGAAGCTTTCTTT

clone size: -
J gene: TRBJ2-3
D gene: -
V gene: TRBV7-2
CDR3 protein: CASSSVFLDTQYF
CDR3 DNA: TGTGCCAGCAGCTCCGTTTTCTTGGATACGCAGTATTTT

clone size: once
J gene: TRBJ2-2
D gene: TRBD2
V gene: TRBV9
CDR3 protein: CASSAPPTSGGSNTGELFF
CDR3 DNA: TGTGCCAGCAGCGCCCCCCCAACTAGCGGGGGGTCTAACACCGGGGAGCTGTTTTTT

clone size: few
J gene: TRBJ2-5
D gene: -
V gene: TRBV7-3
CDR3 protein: CATQETQYF
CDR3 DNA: TGTGCCACACAAGAGACCCAGTACTTC

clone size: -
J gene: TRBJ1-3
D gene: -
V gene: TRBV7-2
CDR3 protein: CASSPGGVRNTIYF
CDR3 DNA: TGTGCCAGCAGCCCGGGGGGTGTGAGAAACACCATATATTTT

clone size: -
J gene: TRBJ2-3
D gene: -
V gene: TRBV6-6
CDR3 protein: CASRTYTDTQYF
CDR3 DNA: TGTGCCAGCAGGACTTACACAGATACGCAGTATTTT

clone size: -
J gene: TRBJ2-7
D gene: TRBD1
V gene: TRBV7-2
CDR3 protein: CASSLVGRGPYEQYF
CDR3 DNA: TGTGCCAGCAGCTTAGTCGGCAGGGGGCCTTACGAGCAGTACTTC

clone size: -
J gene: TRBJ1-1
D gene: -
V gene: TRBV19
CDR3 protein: CASSIRGANTEAFF
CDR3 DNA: TGTGCCAGTAGTATTCGGGGAGCGAACACTGAAGCTTTCTTT

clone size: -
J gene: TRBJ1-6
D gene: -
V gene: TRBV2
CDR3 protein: CASFQSQGAPLHF
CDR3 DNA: TGTGCCAGCTTTCAATCACAGGGCGCACCCCTCCACTTT

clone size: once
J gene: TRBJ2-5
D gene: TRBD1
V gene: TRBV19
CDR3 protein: CASSIVRQGSQETQYF
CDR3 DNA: TGTGCCAGTAGTATAGTCCGACAGGGGAGCCAAGAGACCCAGTACTTC

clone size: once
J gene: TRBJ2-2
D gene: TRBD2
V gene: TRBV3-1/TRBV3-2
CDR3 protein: CASNSAGDSGELFF
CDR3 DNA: TGTGCCAGTAACTCAGCGGGGGATAGCGGGGAGCTGTTTTTT

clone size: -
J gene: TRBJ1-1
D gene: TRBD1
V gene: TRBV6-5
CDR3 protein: CASYDRVNTEAFF
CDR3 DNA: TGTGCCAGCTACGACAGGGTGAACACTGAAGCTTTCTTT

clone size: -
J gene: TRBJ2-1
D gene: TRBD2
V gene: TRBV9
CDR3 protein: CASARGTSGGPGRAEQFF
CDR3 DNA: TGTGCCAGCGCCCGAGGGACTAGCGGGGGCCCCGGCCGAGCGGAGCAGTTCTTC

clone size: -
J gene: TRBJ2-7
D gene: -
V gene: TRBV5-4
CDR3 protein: CASSWVRQAKTDEQYF
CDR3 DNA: TGTGCCAGCAGCTGGGTTCGACAGGCAAAGACGGACGAGCAGTACTTC

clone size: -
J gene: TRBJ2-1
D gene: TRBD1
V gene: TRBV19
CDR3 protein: CASSDRDRGANEQFF
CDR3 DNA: TGTGCCAGTAGTGACCGGGACAGGGGGGCCAATGAGCAGTTCTTC

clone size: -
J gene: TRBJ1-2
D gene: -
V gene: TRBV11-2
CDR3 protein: CASSSGGIANYGYTF
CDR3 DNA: TGTGCCAGCAGCTCGGGGGGAATCGCTAACTATGGCTACACCTTC

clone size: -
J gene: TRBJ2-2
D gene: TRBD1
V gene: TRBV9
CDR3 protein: CASSVTGSGELFF
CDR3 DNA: TGTGCCAGCAGCGTGACAGGGTCCGGGGAGCTGTTTTTT